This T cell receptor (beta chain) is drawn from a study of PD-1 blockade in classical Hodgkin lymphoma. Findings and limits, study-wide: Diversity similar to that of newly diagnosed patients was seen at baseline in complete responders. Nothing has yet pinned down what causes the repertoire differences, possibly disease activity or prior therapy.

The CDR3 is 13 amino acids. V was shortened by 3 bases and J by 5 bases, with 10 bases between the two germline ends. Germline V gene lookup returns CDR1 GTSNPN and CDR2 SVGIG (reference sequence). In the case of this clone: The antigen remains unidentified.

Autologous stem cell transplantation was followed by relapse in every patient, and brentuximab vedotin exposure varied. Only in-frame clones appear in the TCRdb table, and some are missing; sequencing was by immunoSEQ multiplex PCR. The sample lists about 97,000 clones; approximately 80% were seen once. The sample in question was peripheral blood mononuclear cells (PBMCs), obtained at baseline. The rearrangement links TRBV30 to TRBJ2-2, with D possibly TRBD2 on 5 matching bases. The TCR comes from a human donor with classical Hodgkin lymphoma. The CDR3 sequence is CAWRSEGTGELFF. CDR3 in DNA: TGTGCCTGGAGATCAGAGGGAACCGGGGAGCTGTTTTTT. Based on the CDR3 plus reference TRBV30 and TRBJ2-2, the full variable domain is SQTIHQWPATLVQPVGSPLSLECTVEGTSNPNLYWYRQAAGRGLQLLFYSVGIGQISSEVPQNLSASRPQDRQFILSSKKLLLSDSGFYLCAWRSEGTGELFFGEGSRLTVL.